Below, 28 T cell receptor beta chains from the same sample are listed, as sequenced in a study of cytotoxic CD8 clonotypes in ibrutinib-treated CLL. Some clones are missing from TCRdb's copy, which holds only in-frame ones; the method was immunoSEQ multiplex PCR. The sample has about 160,000 clones; more than 75% are singletons. Sample: PBMCs, taken after 12 months of ibrutinib treatment. These receptors were taken from a human donor with chronic lymphocytic leukemia.

V usage is TRBV28 and J usage is TRBJ2-1, with D unresolved. V lost 5 bases, J lost 4 bases, and 15 bases lay in between. The CDR3 length is 15 residues. Germline CDR1 MDHEN, CDR2 SYDVKM. CDR3 loop: CASSPPVGMYNEQFF. The CDR3 DNA sequence: TGTGCCAGCAGTCCGCCGGTGGGCATGTACAATGAGCAGTTCTTC.

CDR3 DNA: TGTGCCAGCAGCTTGGCCCCCAAGCGGGACGGCAATGAGCAGTTCTTC. It translates to CASSLAPKRDGNEQFF. This chain uses TRBV5-6 with TRBJ2-1; TRBD2 matches at 7 bases. The junction had 9 bases not matched to a gene; V was cut back by 0 bases and J by 6 bases. This CDR3 has 16 residues. The germline V gene encodes CDR1 SGHDT and CDR2 YYEEEE.

This chain uses TRBV29-1 with TRBJ2-1, with D perhaps TRBD2 (6 bases). Germline V gene data show CDR1 as SQVTM and CDR2 as ANQGSEA. This CDR3 is built from 15 residues. The germline V and J ends were trimmed by 4 bases and 7 bases, with 20 bases remaining between them. The CDR3 sequence: CSVGAEWTNHNEQFF. The CDR3 nucleotides are TGCAGCGTTGGAGCGGAATGGACTAATCATAATGAGCAGTTCTTC.

The rearrangement joins TRBV30 to TRBJ1-4; 8 nucleotides align to TRBD1. The germline gives CDR1 GTSNPN, CDR2 SVGIG (reference sequence). Trimming removed 3 bases from V and 7 bases from J; junction bases left unmatched: 4. The CDR3 sequence is 13 residues long. The CDR3 spells CAWRPGGREKLFF. As DNA, the CDR3 is TGTGCCTGGAGACCAGGGGGCCGTGAAAAACTGTTTTTT.

This chain connects TRBV5-4 to TRBJ2-1, with 14 nucleotides matching TRBD2. Germline assignment: CDR1 SGHNT and CDR2 YYREEE (reference sequence). The CDR3 is made up of 16 amino acids. The junction had 9 bases not matched to a gene; V was cut back by 4 bases and J by 9 bases. CDR3 amino acids: CASSQGLAGDGGEQFF. CDR3 bases: TGTGCCAGCAGCCAGGGACTAGCGGGAGACGGGGGTGAGCAGTTCTTC.

The rearrangement joins TRBV9 to TRBJ2-3; D call uncertain. CDR3 length equals 14 residues. V lost 4 bases to trimming and J lost 5 bases, with 14 bases between them. Germline lookup yields CDR1 SGDLS and CDR2 YYNGEE. The CDR3 loop is CASSPTIYLDTQYF. The CDR3 bases are TGTGCCAGCAGCCCAACGATATACTTAGATACGCAGTATTTT.

V and J are TRBV29-1 and TRBJ2-7; 8 bases line up with TRBD1. This CDR3 is built from 16 residues. CDR1 is SQVTM, CDR2 ANQGSEA, per germline. The V gene end was trimmed by 2 bases and the J gene end by 2 bases; junction bases not matched to a gene: 11. The CDR3 coding sequence is TGCAGCGTTGAATACGGGGAGACAGGGGAGACCTACGAGCAGTACTTC. Residues: CSVEYGETGETYEQYF.

The J gene is TRBJ2-2, the V gene TRBV4-1, with D possibly TRBD1 on 6 matching bases. Germline lookup yields CDR1 MGHRA and CDR2 YSYEKL. V dropped 1 base and J dropped 5 bases, with 14 bases sitting between them. This CDR3 contains 16 residues. The DNA of the CDR3 is TGCGCCAGCAGCCAAGTACCGTTCAGGGGAACCGGGGAGCTGTTTTTT. Translated, it gives CASSQVPFRGTGELFF.

The rearrangement links TRBV7-6 to TRBJ2-7; 10 nucleotides match TRBD2. The junction had 3 bases not matched to a gene; V was cut back by 1 base and J by 3 bases. Germline CDR1 is SGHVS and CDR2 is FNYEAQ. The CDR3 contains 15 residues. The CDR3 bases are TGTGCCAGCAGCTTAGAAGCGGGGGGGTTCTACGAGCAGTACTTC. Protein: CASSLEAGGFYEQYF.

The chain has TRBV6-4 and TRBJ2-1, with D perhaps TRBD1 or TRBD2 (5 bases each). Trimming removed 5 bases from V and 8 bases from J, with 16 bases in between. Germline assignment: CDR1 MRHNA and CDR2 SNTAGT. The CDR3 is 14 residues long. The CDR3, as DNA: TGTGCCAGCAGTTATCGAGGGGCTCTGGATGAGCAGTTCTTC. Translated, it gives CASSYRGALDEQFF.

This sequence joins TRBV6-6 and TRBJ2-5; the D is unclear. V lost 6 bases and J lost 7, with 12 bases in between. There are 12 residues in the CDR3. The germline V gene encodes CDR1 MNHNY and CDR2 SVGAGI (reference sequence). The CDR3 region has the DNA TGTGCCAGCAGGATCGGTGAGGCGACCCAGTACTTC. This codes for CASRIGEATQYF.

The chain is built from TRBV19 and TRBJ1-5, with D possibly being TRBD1 (5 bases). Trimming pared 3 bases from V and 3 bases from J, leaving 9 bases between. Germline CDR1 LNHDA, CDR2 SQIVND (reference sequence). The CDR3 contains 14 residues. CDR3 in DNA: TGTGCCAGTAGTATCCCAGGGAACAATCAGCCCCAGCATTTT. Protein sequence: CASSIPGNNQPQHF.

This chain links TRBV28 with TRBJ2-3; a weak D match, TRBD2 (6 bases). The V and J ends lost 5 bases and 0 bases respectively, with 15 bases between them. Looked up from germline, CDR1 is MDHEN and CDR2 is SYDVKM. CDR3 size: 16 residues. The CDR3 DNA reads TGTGCCAGCAGTCCCCACCCGGGGGTCAGCACAGATACGCAGTATTTT. It is translated as CASSPHPGVSTDTQYF.

V gene TRBV7-2 combines with J gene TRBJ2-7; D may match TRBD1 or TRBD2 (5 bases each). V shed 5 bases and J shed 9 bases, with 14 bases lying between them. Germline V CDR1 and CDR2: SGHTA, FQGNSA. CDR3 length equals 12 residues. The CDR3 region is CASSLGAGGQYF. The CDR3 DNA is TGTGCCAGCAGCCTAGGGGCTGGGGGGCAGTACTTC.

The table lists this clone with a count of one. The rearrangement joins TRBV7-8 to TRBJ2-1, with 9 bases identical to TRBD1. The CDR3 loop spans 17 amino acids. The germline CDR1 and CDR2 sequences are SGHVS and FQNEAQ. Trimming at V came to 2 bases and at J to 2 bases, leaving 7 bases not matched to a gene. In DNA, the CDR3 is TGTGCCAGCAGCTTAAGGAGGGACAGGGAAACCTACAATGAGCAGTTCTTC. The encoded protein is CASSLRRDRETYNEQFF.

The count of this clone is one. V gene TRBV18 combines with J gene TRBJ2-3; D not certain. The CDR3 covers 15 residues. V was trimmed by 3 bases and J by 2 bases, leaving 12 bases between them. The germline V gene encodes CDR1 KGHSH and CDR2 LQKENI. In DNA form, the CDR3 reads TGTGCCAGCTCACCCGCTATGGGGTCCACAGATACGCAGTATTTT. Protein: CASSPAMGSTDTQYF.

The CDR3 DNA sequence: TGTGCCTGTATACTTCCAGGGATAGCTAACTATGGCTACACCTTC. Protein: CACILPGIANYGYTF. V and J are TRBV30 and TRBJ1-2; D is perhaps TRBD1 (5 bases). The germline gives CDR1 GTSNPN, CDR2 SVGIG (reference sequence). The CDR3 is 15 residues long. V was pared by 6 bases and J by 0 bases, with 17 bases between.

The chain employs TRBV10-3 and TRBJ1-5; tentative D call: TRBD1 (5 bases). This CDR3 is 15 amino acids long. Looked up from germline, CDR1 is ENHRY and CDR2 is SYGVKD. Trimming removed 3 bases from V and 2 bases from J, with 11 bases in between. DNA for the CDR3: TGTGCCATCAGTGAAAAGGGGCCCCGCAATCAGCCCCAGCATTTT. It codes for CAISEKGPRNQPQHF.

The chain carries TRBV6-5 and TRBJ1-1, with 7 bases that match TRBD1. This CDR3 contains 15 residues. Losses at the gene ends were 5 bases for V and 1 base for J; bases not matched to a gene: 7. CDR1 and CDR2 (germline): MNHEY, SVGAGI. CDR3 DNA: TGTGCCAGCAGTCTCAGGGGGGAACCGAACACTGAAGCTTTCTTT. Its protein is CASSLRGEPNTEAFF.

The V and J genes are TRBV18 and TRBJ2-1, with D uncertain. CDR3 size: 15 residues. Looked up from germline, CDR1 is KGHSH and CDR2 is LQKENI. With 1 base removed from V and 0 bases from J, the gap between germline ends came to 7 bases. The DNA of the CDR3 is TGTGCCAGCTCACCACGGGGAACCTCCTACAATGAGCAGTTCTTC. As protein: CASSPRGTSYNEQFF. The whole variable domain, filled in from reference TRBV18 and TRBJ2-1, reads NAGVMQNPRHLVRRRGQEARLRCSPMKGHSHVYWYRQLPEEGLKFMVYLQKENIIDESGMPKERFSAEFPKEGPSILRIQQVVRGDSAAYFCASSPRGTSYNEQFFGPGTRLTVL.

The chain has TRBV28 and TRBJ1-4; 8 bases agree with TRBD1. CDR3 size: 20 residues. The germline V gene has CDR1 MDHEN and CDR2 SYDVKM. The trim removed 2 bases at V and 0 bases at J, leaving 14 bases unmatched. CDR3 amino acids: CASSLGRAGGWRSTNEKLFF. DNA of the CDR3: TGTGCCAGCAGTTTAGGTCGGGCAGGGGGCTGGAGATCAACTAATGAAAAACTGTTTTTT.

The rearrangement joins TRBV18 to TRBJ2-1, with D tentatively TRBD2 (5 bases). This CDR3 spans 11 amino acids. V lost 3 bases, J lost 10 bases, and 7 bases lay in between. The germline gives CDR1 KGHSH, CDR2 LQKENI. In nucleotides, the CDR3 is TGTGCCAGCTCACCGGAGCGGGAGCAGTTCTTC. It translates to CASSPEREQFF.

The chain recombines TRBV5-1 with TRBJ2-3; no firm D call. This CDR3 is 12 amino acids long. V was clipped by 1 base and J by 6 bases, with 6 bases between them. Germline V lookup: CDR1 SGHRS, CDR2 YFSETQ. The CDR3 sequence is CASSLYGDTQYF. The CDR3 DNA reads as TGCGCCAGCAGCTTGTATGGGGATACGCAGTATTTT.

Regarding this clone: Other DNA variants within this sample encode the same CDR3. V is TRBV6-5 and J is TRBJ1-2; D is uncertain. The germline gives CDR1 MNHEY, CDR2 SVGAGI. V lost 6 bases and J lost 1, with 6 bases in between. The CDR3 loop spans 12 amino acids. The CDR3 loop is CASSEFNYGYTF. CDR3 bases: TGTGCCAGCAGCGAATTTAACTATGGCTACACCTTC.

The chain joins TRBV6-5 to TRBJ2-5; D possibly corresponds to TRBD2 (5 bases). V gave up 5 bases and J gave up 7 bases, with 11 bases separating them. The length of the CDR3 is 12 residues. Germline V CDR1 and CDR2: MNHEY, SVGAGI. CDR3 in DNA: TGTGCCAGCAGTCCCGGTAGCGTGACCCAGTACTTC. Encoded protein: CASSPGSVTQYF.

V gene TRBV29-1 combines with J gene TRBJ2-7; 10 positions agree with TRBD2. This CDR3 has 15 amino acids. CDR1 and CDR2 (germline): SQVTM, ANQGSEA. V lost 4 bases and J lost 2; bases outside the gene matches: 8. The CDR3 reads CSVVGAGGLTYEQYF. DNA of the CDR3: TGCAGCGTTGTGGGAGCGGGAGGGCTGACCTACGAGCAGTACTTC.

V and J are TRBV28 and TRBJ2-1; the D is unclear. The germline gives CDR1 MDHEN, CDR2 SYDVKM. This CDR3 is built from 14 residues. V was clipped by 3 bases and J by 7 bases, with 13 bases between them. The CDR3 nucleotides read TGTGCCAGCAGTTTTAGGGCCGAAGGGAATGAGCAGTTCTTC. As protein: CASSFRAEGNEQFF.

CDR3 DNA: TGCAGCGTTGGGGTGGAATCCGCCTCTGGGGCCAACGTCCTGACTTTC. As protein: CSVGVESASGANVLTF. The chain combines TRBV29-1 with TRBJ2-6; D unresolved. Between the trimmed V and J ends, which lost 4 bases and 0 bases, there was a span of 13 bases. The CDR3 has 16 residues. Per germline, CDR1 SQVTM and CDR2 ANQGSEA.